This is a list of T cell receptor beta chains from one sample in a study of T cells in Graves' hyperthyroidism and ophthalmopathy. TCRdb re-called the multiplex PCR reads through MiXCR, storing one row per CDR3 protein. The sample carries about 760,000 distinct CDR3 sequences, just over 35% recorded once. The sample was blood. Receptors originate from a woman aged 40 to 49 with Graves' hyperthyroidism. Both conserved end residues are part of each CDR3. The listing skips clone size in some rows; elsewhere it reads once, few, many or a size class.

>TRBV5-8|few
CASSLWGDQPQHF
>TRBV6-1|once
CTSSRQGSVETQYF
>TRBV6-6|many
CASLGRNQPQHF
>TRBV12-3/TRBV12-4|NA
CAISWDGYGYTF
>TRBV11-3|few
CASRRGLADANTGELFF
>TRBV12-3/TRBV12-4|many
CASSRTSGSQTQYF
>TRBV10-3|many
CAIRPDRSNTEAFF
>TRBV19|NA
CASSSQAGTEQFF
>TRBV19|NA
CASLTSGSKGELFF
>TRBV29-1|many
CSVRTGASNEKLFF
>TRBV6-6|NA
CASSYSQGSSDYEQYF
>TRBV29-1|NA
CSSTGSEGNQPQHF
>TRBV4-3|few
CASSKGPSSYEQYF
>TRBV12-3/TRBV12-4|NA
CASTTTTKTGANVLTF
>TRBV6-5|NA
CASSEAGTGVIEQYF
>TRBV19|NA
CASSISPARSETQYF
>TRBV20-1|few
CSALQRVYYEQYF
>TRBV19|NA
CASSIAPRTGDYGYTF
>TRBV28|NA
CASNQGRQPQHF
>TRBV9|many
CASSDGGGREKLFF
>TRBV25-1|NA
CASSQDPNQGWYTEAFF
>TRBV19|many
CASSKITGMDQPQHF
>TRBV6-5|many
CASSYSQGGYTF
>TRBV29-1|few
CSVEWAYEQYF
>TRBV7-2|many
CASSQTGAGGGKLFF
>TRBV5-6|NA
CASSLGPNGYTF
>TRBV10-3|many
CATSPIDTQPQHF
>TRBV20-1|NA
CSARDPAGTVNEKLFF
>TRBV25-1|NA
CARGTPSANEKLFF
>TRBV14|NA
CASSSIGEGAGYTF
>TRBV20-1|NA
CSAENGHKIAEAFF
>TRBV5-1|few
CASSSTTQGNGYTF
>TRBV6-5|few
CASSYEGGSYEQYF
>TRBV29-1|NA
CSVDGSGVKEAFF
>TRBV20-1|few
CSARDNVGRSSYEQYF
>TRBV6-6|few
CASSSQSALAGAYEQYF
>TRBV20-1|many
CSARAGAMSNQPQHF
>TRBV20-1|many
CSARAEVPNSPLHF
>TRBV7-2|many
CASSRDSPNQPQHF
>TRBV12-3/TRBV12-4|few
CASRPGLAAGELFF
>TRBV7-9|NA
CASETGLTDTQYF
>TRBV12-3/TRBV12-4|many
CASMGGTQYF
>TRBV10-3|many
CAISDRTSGGYGETQYF
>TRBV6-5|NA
CASGRKHEQYF
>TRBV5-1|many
CASSLEVTEAFF